This T cell receptor beta chain was retrieved from a study of T cell responses to AZD1222 COVID-19 vaccine. The CDR3 covers 15 residues. Germline V gene sequence: CDR1 SGHTA, CDR2 FQGNSA. The V segment lost 5 bases and the J segment 4 bases; nucleotides outside the gene matches: 10. Using immunoSEQ multiplex PCR, the repertoire was profiled, and TCRdb retains in-frame clones only, with some absent. This repertoire shows some 150,000 clones, 91% found once; its top ten account for roughly 5.6%. The sample here was peripheral blood, taken on day 0 of AZD1222 vaccination. This TCR was recovered from an adult in good health. The chain combines TRBV7-2 with TRBJ1-2; 7 nucleotides match TRBD1. CDR3 in amino acids: CASSPQGGSTYGYTF. The DNA of the CDR3 is TGTGCCAGCAGCCCCCAGGGGGGCAGTACCTATGGCTACACCTTC.